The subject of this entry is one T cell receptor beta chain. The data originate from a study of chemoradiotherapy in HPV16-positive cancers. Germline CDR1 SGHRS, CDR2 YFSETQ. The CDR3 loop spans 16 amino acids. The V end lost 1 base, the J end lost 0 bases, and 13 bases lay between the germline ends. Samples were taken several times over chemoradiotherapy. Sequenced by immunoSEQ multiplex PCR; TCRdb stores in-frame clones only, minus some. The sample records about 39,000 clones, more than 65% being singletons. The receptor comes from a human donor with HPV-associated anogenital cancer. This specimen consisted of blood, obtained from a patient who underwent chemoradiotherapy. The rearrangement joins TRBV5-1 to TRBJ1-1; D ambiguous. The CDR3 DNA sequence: TGCGCCAGCAGCTTGTACTCGACCGAGCTGAACACTGAAGCTTTCTTT. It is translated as CASSLYSTELNTEAFF.